These T cell receptor beta chains were read from a single sample in a study of T-cell memory formation after mild COVID-19. Via MiXCR, TCRdb re-called the 5' RACE reads, giving one row per CDR3 protein. The sample includes 150,000 to 200,000 distinct CDR3 sequences, 9.5% to 13% seen only once; the top ten take approximately 4%. The specimen sequenced was PBMCs or a T cell subset sorted from them (not recorded which). These receptor sequences come from a man aged 18 to 29 who had mild COVID-19 (a few samples of this study predate the infection). Cell type and time point are not known. CDR3s include the opening cysteine and the closing phenylalanine or tryptophan. The order of the fields is CDR3 DNA, CDR3 protein, clone size, D gene, V gene, J gene. A D gene is named only where the DNA matches it firmly. Not all rows give a size; the values are once, few, many and, for expanded clones, a class.

CDR3nt: TGCGCCAGCAGCAGGGCGGTGCAGAAGGCAGGGGGGGCTGAGCAGTTCTTC
CDR3aa: CASSRAVQKAGGAEQFF
abundance: .
d_gene: .
v_gene: TRBV5-1
j_gene: TRBJ2-1

CDR3nt: TGTGCCAGCACAGTACAGGAACGCTCACCCCTCCACTTT
CDR3aa: CASTVQERSPLHF
abundance: few
d_gene: .
v_gene: TRBV6-5
j_gene: TRBJ1-6

CDR3nt: TGTGCCAGTGGTACAGGGGGAGGGGACACTGAAGCTTTCTTT
CDR3aa: CASGTGGGDTEAFF
abundance: .
d_gene: TRBD1
v_gene: TRBV19
j_gene: TRBJ1-1

CDR3nt: TGTGCCAGCAGCCATAAAGGGTCTAGCGGTAACTACGAGCAGTACTTC
CDR3aa: CASSHKGSSGNYEQYF
abundance: .
d_gene: TRBD2
v_gene: TRBV12-3/TRBV12-4
j_gene: TRBJ2-7

CDR3nt: TGCAGTGCTGGGGGAAGCCTACCATCCTACGAGCAGTACTTC
CDR3aa: CSAGGSLPSYEQYF
abundance: few
d_gene: .
v_gene: TRBV20-1
j_gene: TRBJ2-7

CDR3nt: TGTGCCAGCAGTGGGGACTATGGCTACACCTTC
CDR3aa: CASSGDYGYTF
abundance: .
d_gene: .
v_gene: TRBV6-1
j_gene: TRBJ1-2

CDR3nt: TGTGCCATCAGGGCAGGAGAGACCCAGTACTTC
CDR3aa: CAIRAGETQYF
abundance: few
d_gene: .
v_gene: TRBV10-3
j_gene: TRBJ2-5

CDR3nt: TGTGCCAGCAGCTTAGTGGTGGCTGAAGCTTTCTTT
CDR3aa: CASSLVVAEAFF
abundance: many
d_gene: .
v_gene: TRBV7-9
j_gene: TRBJ1-1

CDR3nt: TGTGCCAGCAGTTTTGTCACGGGGATCGGGGAAAAACTGTTTTTT
CDR3aa: CASSFVTGIGEKLFF
abundance: .
d_gene: .
v_gene: TRBV27
j_gene: TRBJ1-4

CDR3nt: TGTGCCGTCCCCCTACGAGCGGGTAGCTCCTACAATGAGCAGTTCTTC
CDR3aa: CAVPLRAGSSYNEQFF
abundance: few
d_gene: .
v_gene: TRBV7-9
j_gene: TRBJ2-1

CDR3nt: TGTGCCAGCAGCCACACTAGCGGGGGGATCGGGAATACGCAGTATTTT
CDR3aa: CASSHTSGGIGNTQYF
abundance: .
d_gene: TRBD2
v_gene: TRBV3-1
j_gene: TRBJ2-3

CDR3nt: TGTGCCAGCAGTTCTGACAGGGACTTCTCCTACGAGCAGTACTTC
CDR3aa: CASSSDRDFSYEQYF
abundance: many
d_gene: .
v_gene: TRBV7-9
j_gene: TRBJ2-7

CDR3nt: TGTGCCAGCAGCGTAGAACAGATCACCGGGGAGCTGTTTTTT
CDR3aa: CASSVEQITGELFF
abundance: many
d_gene: .
v_gene: TRBV9
j_gene: TRBJ2-2

CDR3nt: TGTGCCAGCAGGAGGGTTGCAGATACGCAGTATTTT
CDR3aa: CASRRVADTQYF
abundance: .
d_gene: .
v_gene: TRBV2
j_gene: TRBJ2-3

CDR3nt: TGTGCCAGCAGCTTAGTAGGTGGCGGCCGCACAGATACGCAGTATTTT
CDR3aa: CASSLVGGGRTDTQYF
abundance: .
d_gene: .
v_gene: TRBV7-2
j_gene: TRBJ2-3

CDR3nt: TGCGCCAGTCGGACAGACGCTTATGGCTACACCTTC
CDR3aa: CASRTDAYGYTF
abundance: few
d_gene: .
v_gene: TRBV5-1
j_gene: TRBJ1-2

CDR3nt: TGTGCCAGCAGCTTAGCCAGGGGACTATCTCCCACAGATACGCAGTATTTT
CDR3aa: CASSLARGLSPTDTQYF
abundance: .
d_gene: .
v_gene: TRBV7-8
j_gene: TRBJ2-3

CDR3nt: TGTGCCAGCAGCCCACCCCGGGACAGGCCGAACCAGCCCCAGCATTTT
CDR3aa: CASSPPRDRPNQPQHF
abundance: few
d_gene: TRBD1
v_gene: TRBV7-8
j_gene: TRBJ1-5

CDR3nt: TGTGCCAGCAGTGATAGCGGGCCCCGGGCCCAGTACTTC
CDR3aa: CASSDSGPRAQYF
abundance: .
d_gene: TRBD2
v_gene: TRBV28
j_gene: TRBJ2-5

CDR3nt: TGCGCCTCGGTCGGGGCGGGGAACACCGGGGAGCTGTTTTTT
CDR3aa: CASVGAGNTGELFF
abundance: .
d_gene: .
v_gene: TRBV5-1
j_gene: TRBJ2-2

CDR3nt: TGTGCCAGCAGCCGTTACCTCGCGACAGGGACCTACGGTGGCTACACCTTC
CDR3aa: CASSRYLATGTYGGYTF
abundance: few
d_gene: TRBD1
v_gene: TRBV9
j_gene: TRBJ1-2

CDR3nt: TGTGCCAGCAGTCTGTATAGGGGTGGCTACACCTTC
CDR3aa: CASSLYRGGYTF
abundance: many
d_gene: .
v_gene: TRBV12-3/TRBV12-4
j_gene: TRBJ1-2

CDR3nt: TGTGCCATCACCGACGGGGGTCCTCAGGCCAATGAGCAGTTCTTC
CDR3aa: CAITDGGPQANEQFF
abundance: .
d_gene: .
v_gene: TRBV10-3
j_gene: TRBJ2-1

CDR3nt: TGTGCCAGCTCACCACCTCTTCTAGGGACTCGTAGTGAGCAGTTCTTC
CDR3aa: CASSPPLLGTRSEQFF
abundance: few
d_gene: .
v_gene: TRBV18
j_gene: TRBJ2-1

CDR3nt: TGTGCCAGCAGTTCTACTAGCGGGGGGGCCAGGGAGACCCAGTACTTC
CDR3aa: CASSSTSGGARETQYF
abundance: few
d_gene: TRBD2
v_gene: TRBV28
j_gene: TRBJ2-5

CDR3nt: TGCGCCAGCACCCAGGGATATGCAACTAATGAAAAACTGTTTTTT
CDR3aa: CASTQGYATNEKLFF
abundance: many
d_gene: .
v_gene: TRBV4-3
j_gene: TRBJ1-4

CDR3nt: TGCAGTGCTAGAGGACTTGCGAGCACAGATACGCAGTATTTT
CDR3aa: CSARGLASTDTQYF
abundance: many
d_gene: .
v_gene: TRBV20-1
j_gene: TRBJ2-3

CDR3nt: TGTGCCAGCACGAACCAGAGAGTCCTGAACACTGAAGCTTTCTTT
CDR3aa: CASTNQRVLNTEAFF
abundance: few
d_gene: .
v_gene: TRBV5-4
j_gene: TRBJ1-1

CDR3nt: TGCGCCAGCAGCTCCGGGACAACGTACAATGAGCAGTTCTTC
CDR3aa: CASSSGTTYNEQFF
abundance: .
d_gene: .
v_gene: TRBV5-1
j_gene: TRBJ2-1

CDR3nt: TGTGCCAGCACCATTAACCCGGGACAGGGCCGCACCCTCCACTTT
CDR3aa: CASTINPGQGRTLHF
abundance: few
d_gene: TRBD1
v_gene: TRBV28
j_gene: TRBJ1-6

CDR3nt: TGTGCCATCAGTGAGACAGGGAACTATGGCTACACCTTC
CDR3aa: CAISETGNYGYTF
abundance: .
d_gene: .
v_gene: TRBV10-3
j_gene: TRBJ1-2

CDR3nt: TGTGCCAGCAGCGTAGAGGGGAGGACTGAAGCTTTCTTT
CDR3aa: CASSVEGRTEAFF
abundance: .
d_gene: .
v_gene: TRBV9
j_gene: TRBJ1-1

CDR3nt: TGTGCCAGCAGCCAAGATCCAGGGGCCCTGTCTAACTATGGCTACACCTTC
CDR3aa: CASSQDPGALSNYGYTF
abundance: few
d_gene: .
v_gene: TRBV4-2
j_gene: TRBJ1-2

CDR3nt: TGCAGTGCCCGGGGGGGGGCATTCTCTGGAAACACCATATATTTT
CDR3aa: CSARGGAFSGNTIYF
abundance: .
d_gene: .
v_gene: TRBV20-1
j_gene: TRBJ1-3

CDR3nt: TGTGCCAGCAGCTTAGCTATCGGTACGCAGTATTTT
CDR3aa: CASSLAIGTQYF
abundance: .
d_gene: .
v_gene: TRBV7-2
j_gene: TRBJ2-3

CDR3nt: TGCGCCAGCAGCTTGACCGCCTCTTTTGGAAACACCATATATTTT
CDR3aa: CASSLTASFGNTIYF
abundance: .
d_gene: .
v_gene: TRBV5-1
j_gene: TRBJ1-3

CDR3nt: TGTGCCAGCAGCCCCTGGGACAGGTCGGAAGAAAAACTGTTTTTT
CDR3aa: CASSPWDRSEEKLFF
abundance: few
d_gene: TRBD1
v_gene: TRBV4-2
j_gene: TRBJ1-4

CDR3nt: TGCGCCAGCAGCTCCCTGAGGGGAATCCGCTACGAGCAGTACTTC
CDR3aa: CASSSLRGIRYEQYF
abundance: .
d_gene: .
v_gene: TRBV5-1
j_gene: TRBJ2-7

CDR3nt: TGTGCCACATTGGCGGCTTGGGGGTATAATTCACCCCTCAACTTT
CDR3aa: CATLAAWGYNSPLNF
abundance: .
d_gene: .
v_gene: TRBV27
j_gene: TRBJ1-6

CDR3nt: TGTGCCAGCAGCTTAGCCGGGACTAGCGGGGTCTGTGAGCAGTTCTTC
CDR3aa: CASSLAGTSGVCEQFF
abundance: .
d_gene: TRBD2
v_gene: TRBV7-9
j_gene: TRBJ2-1